The 20 T cell receptor beta chains in this list originate from one sample, sequenced in a study of cytomegalovirus exposure and HLA in healthy donors (dated by TCRdb to 2017 to 2019). The library was generated by the immunoSEQ multiplex PCR assay. Drawn from immuneACCESS, this table holds only the in-frame rearrangements with V and J called that TCRdb kept. Clones are partly lost; checked studies trace under half to an unresolved V gene and leave the rest unexplained. The sample includes some 90,000 clones, with less than 90% observed a single time. The ten largest account for 6.3% of the sample. The specimen sequenced was PBMCs. Every receptor here comes from a man between 18 and 35 years old in good health and CMV-seropositive.

This clone has just one count. The gene calls are TRBV18 and TRBJ2-3; D may be TRBD2 (7 bases). CDR1 is KGHSH, CDR2 LQKENI, per germline. V lost 3 bases to trimming and J lost 0 bases, with 22 bases between them. There are 19 residues in the CDR3. This chain's CDR3 is CASSPGPKGGETSTDTQYF. CDR3 coding DNA: TGTGCCAGCTCACCCGGCCCTAAGGGGGGGGAAACTAGCACAGATACGCAGTATTTT.

This clone has only one observation. The chain recombines TRBV9 with TRBJ1-2; 7 bases are shared with TRBD1. Per germline, CDR1 SGDLS and CDR2 YYNGEE. The CDR3 is 13 residues long. V shed 0 bases and J 6 bases; nucleotides not matched to a gene: 2. The CDR3 sequence is CASSVDRGDGYTF. CDR3 nucleotides: TGTGCCAGCAGCGTAGACAGGGGAGATGGCTACACCTTC.

The chain uses TRBV5-4 and TRBJ1-6; D call uncertain. The CDR3 has 15 amino acids. Germline CDR1 is SGHNT and CDR2 is YYREEE (reference sequence). The germline V and J ends were trimmed by 4 bases and 8 bases, with 16 bases remaining between them. DNA for the CDR3: TGTGCCAGCAGCCTGCGGACCGGGCGGGATTCACCCCTCCACTTT. Its translation: CASSLRTGRDSPLHF.

The chain recombines TRBV11-2 with TRBJ2-6; TRBD2 aligns across 7 bases. The germline CDR1 and CDR2 sequences are SGHAT and FQNNGV. The trim removed 1 base at V and 5 bases at J, leaving 5 bases unmatched. CDR3 length: 16 amino acids. For the CDR3, the DNA is TGTGCCAGCAGCTTAGGGGAGGGCATACGGGCCAACGTCCTGACTTTC. Translated: CASSLGEGIRANVLTF.

The chain couples TRBV7-9 to TRBJ1-1; 8 positions agree with TRBD1. After removal of 4 bases from V and 8 bases from J, the junction contained 3 bases not matched to a gene. Germline CDR1 is SEHNR and CDR2 is FQNEAQ (reference sequence). The CDR3 spans 12 residues. CDR3 nucleotide sequence: TGTGCCAGCAGCTCCGGGGACAGGGAAGCTTTCTTT. Translating gives CASSSGDREAFF.

V is TRBV27 and J is TRBJ2-7; D possibly corresponds to TRBD1 (6 bases). The CDR3 consists of 16 residues. The germline CDR1 and CDR2 sequences are MNHEY and SMNVEV (reference sequence). V shed 6 bases and J shed 3 bases, with 21 bases lying between them. The chain's CDR3 is CASSFSPRTVSYEQYF. DNA of the CDR3: TGTGCCAGCAGCTTCTCGCCCAGGACAGTGAGCTACGAGCAGTACTTC.

As DNA, the CDR3 is TGTGCCAGCAGCCAAGTGAGCGGGAGGGGCCAACAAGAGACCCAGTACTTC. This encodes CASSQVSGRGQQETQYF. V usage is TRBV4-2 and J usage is TRBJ2-5; 10 bases line up with TRBD2. With V trimmed by 1 base and J by 2 bases, 7 bases remained unmatched. This CDR3 has 17 amino acids. Germline-derived CDR1 and CDR2 are LGHNA and YNFKEQ.

The CDR3 region is CASNPGQGLAYEQYF. CDR3 bases: TGTGCCAGCAACCCGGGACAGGGTTTGGCCTACGAGCAGTACTTC. The chain joins TRBV7-9 to TRBJ2-7, with 9 nucleotides matching TRBD1. This CDR3 region has 15 residues. The germline CDR1 and CDR2 sequences are SEHNR and FQNEAQ (reference sequence). V shed 7 bases, J shed 2 bases, and the junction held 9 bases outside the gene matches.

The genes are TRBV6-1 and TRBJ2-7; 8 bases align to TRBD2. CDR1 is MNHNS, CDR2 SASEGT, per germline. This CDR3 is built from 16 residues. V dropped 4 bases and J dropped 6; count of bases not matched to a gene: 14. Written as DNA, the CDR3 is TGTGCCAGCAGTGGCGGGGCTAGCGGGCTATTGAGCGAGCAGTACTTC. Protein: CASSGGASGLLSEQYF.

This chain links TRBV7-2 with TRBJ2-3; D is uncertain. The germline V and J ends were trimmed by 4 bases and 0 bases, with 11 bases remaining between them. This CDR3 contains 15 residues. In germline, CDR1 is SGHTA, CDR2 FQGNSA. The CDR3 DNA sequence: TGTGCCAGCAGCTCCCCATTCATTAGCACAGATACGCAGTATTTT. It is translated as CASSSPFISTDTQYF.

The V call is TRBV28, the J call TRBJ1-2; D remains ambiguous. CDR3 size: 14 residues. V lost 3 bases and J 2 bases, leaving 10 bases between the germline ends. Germline loops: CDR1 MDHEN, CDR2 SYDVKM. CDR3 residues: CASSLRQANYGYTF. DNA of the CDR3: TGTGCCAGCAGTTTGCGGCAAGCGAACTATGGCTACACCTTC.

V is TRBV7-2 and J is TRBJ1-1; no clear D gene. This CDR3 has 13 residues. Germline assignment: CDR1 SGHTA and CDR2 FQGNSA. Between the trimmed V and J ends, which lost 2 bases and 11 bases, there was a span of 15 bases. The CDR3 coding sequence is TGTGCCAGCAGCTTATCCGGAGAAGGTTTGGCTTTCTTT. Protein product: CASSLSGEGLAFF.

The J gene is TRBJ1-2, the V gene TRBV7-2; D not certain. The CDR3 extends over 14 amino acids. V shed 0 bases and J shed 5 bases, with 10 bases lying between them. CDR1 is SGHTA and CDR2 is FQGNSA in the germline V gene. Written as DNA, the CDR3 is TGTGCCAGCAGCTTAGCGTATCAGGATTATGGCTACACCTTC. This codes for CASSLAYQDYGYTF.

The chain uses TRBV11-3 and TRBJ1-3, with 11 bases fitting TRBD1. Trimming at V came to 5 bases and at J to 4 bases, leaving 10 bases not matched to a gene. CDR1 and CDR2 (germline): SGHNT, YENEEA. The CDR3 extends over 17 amino acids. The chain's CDR3 is CASSEVGQGAPGNTIYF. The CDR3 bases are TGTGCCAGCAGCGAAGTAGGACAGGGGGCGCCCGGAAACACCATATATTTT.

The V gene is TRBV5-4, the J gene TRBJ2-3; the D is unclear. V was clipped by 0 bases and J by 3 bases, with 11 bases between them. The CDR3 loop spans 15 amino acids. CDR1 and CDR2 (germline): SGHNT, YYREEE (reference sequence). The CDR3 DNA reads as TGTGCCAGCAGCTTGGGAATGCCAGATACAGATACGCAGTATTTT. It yields the protein CASSLGMPDTDTQYF.

J is TRBJ1-2 and V is TRBV7-3, with 11 bases aligning to TRBD1. The CDR3 is made up of 14 amino acids. CDR1 SGHTA and CDR2 FQGTGA come from the germline V gene. J gave up 7 bases and V 5 bases, and 6 bases lay outside the gene matches. DNA of the CDR3: TGTGCCAGCAGCGCCGGACAGGGGGCGCTTGGCTACACCTTC. The encoded protein is CASSAGQGALGYTF. Drawing the rest from reference TRBV7-3 and TRBJ1-2, the complete variable domain is GAGVSQTPSNKVTEKGKYVELRCDPISGHTALYWYRQSLGQGPEFLIYFQGTGAADDSGLPNDRFFAVRPEGSVSTLKIQRTERGDSAVYLCASSAGQGALGYTFGSGTRLTVV.

The genes are TRBV6-5 and TRBJ2-5; D is possibly TRBD2 (6 bases). CDR3 size: 13 residues. The germline V and J ends were trimmed by 4 bases and 4 bases, with 10 bases remaining between them. The germline gives CDR1 MNHEY, CDR2 SVGAGI. The CDR3 DNA follows: TGTGCCAGCAGTTCCTCGGGACTAGAGACCCAGTACTTC. It specifies CASSSSGLETQYF.

The chain joins TRBV11-2 to TRBJ2-7, with 8 bases lining up with TRBD2. V dropped 5 bases and J dropped 1; count of bases not matched to a gene: 10. The CDR3 totals 16 residues. Germline lookup yields CDR1 SGHAT and CDR2 FQNNGV. In DNA form, the CDR3 reads TGTGCCAGCAGCCCCCCTGCCACGGGAGGGTCCTACGAGCAGTACTTC. This sequence encodes CASSPPATGGSYEQYF.

The rearrangement uses TRBV27 and TRBJ2-1, with D maybe TRBD1 (6 bases). This CDR3 has 15 amino acids. Germline V gene lookup returns CDR1 MNHEY and CDR2 SMNVEV (reference sequence). The V gene lost 2 bases and the J gene lost 2 bases, with 10 bases spanning the gap. The CDR3 DNA reads TGTGCCAGCAGTTTAACGGGACAAACCTACAATGAGCAGTTCTTC. Its translation is CASSLTGQTYNEQFF.

The chain couples TRBV10-2 to TRBJ2-5; 10 bases align to TRBD2. This CDR3 region has 15 residues. Trimming at V came to 7 bases and at J to 2 bases, leaving 7 bases not matched to a gene. Germline lookup yields CDR1 WSHSY and CDR2 SAAADI. CDR3 sequence: CASIGTSVGQETQYF. The CDR3 DNA follows: TGCGCCAGCATCGGGACTAGCGTAGGGCAAGAGACCCAGTACTTC.